This entry is about one T cell receptor (beta chain). The antigen is unknown. This sample is drawn from a study of CD8 T cells in ankylosing spondylitis. Study-level results: Ankylosing spondylitis blood appeared to carry a characteristic TCR beta motif of roughly eight highly homologous variants. Reportedly, matched ankylosing spondylitis synovial fluid was significantly enriched for disease-linked clones. The authors found the disease-linked clones to be CD8+ and relatively rare in peripheral blood.

As the method for making TCR beta libraries, quantitative 5'-RACE with molecular barcodes was used. In TCRdb, the 5' RACE reads were re-called with MiXCR into one record per CDR3 protein. Found here are roughly 130,000 distinct CDR3 sequences, roughly 8.8% of them singletons; the top ten hold 7.3%. Germline V gene lookup returns CDR1 SGHAT and CDR2 FQNNGV. V lost 8 bases and J 8 bases, leaving 7 bases between the germline ends. The CDR3 consists of 10 residues. V and J are TRBV11-2 and TRBJ2-1, with unresolved D. This clonotype was obtained from a male donor with ankylosing spondylitis. The sequencing input was synovial fluid, either unsorted or a sorted T cell fraction (not recorded which). CDR3 region: CASSRYEQFF. CDR3 sequence (DNA): TGTGCCAGCTCTCGCTATGAGCAGTTCTTC.